This TCR beta chain stems from a study of blood T cell repertoires in COVID-19. Study summary: T cells, B-cell-depleted T cells, or PBMCs supplied cDNA or gDNA.

J lost 6 bases, V lost 4 bases, and 10 bases had no gene match. The germline V gene has CDR1 SGHDT and CDR2 YYEEEE. The CDR3 covers 16 residues. This clone was picked up one time. In the authors' methods: Amplification from reference gene primers served as the basis for estimated nucleated cell counts. Here immunoSEQ multiplex PCR was the method, and the copy in TCRdb shows in-frame clones only, minus some. That table supplies the V and J calls and clone size; D and trimming were determined from the DNA. The sample consists of some 250,000 clones, around 90% of them appearing once. The genes are TRBV5-6 and TRBJ2-2, with 9 bases aligning to TRBD2. This receptor was obtained from a woman aged 30 to 39 with acute or convalescent COVID-19. What was sequenced was peripheral blood. The chain's CDR3 is CASSPLAGVVSGELFF. DNA for the CDR3: TGTGCCAGCAGCCCTTTAGCGGGAGTAGTGTCCGGGGAGCTGTTTTTT.